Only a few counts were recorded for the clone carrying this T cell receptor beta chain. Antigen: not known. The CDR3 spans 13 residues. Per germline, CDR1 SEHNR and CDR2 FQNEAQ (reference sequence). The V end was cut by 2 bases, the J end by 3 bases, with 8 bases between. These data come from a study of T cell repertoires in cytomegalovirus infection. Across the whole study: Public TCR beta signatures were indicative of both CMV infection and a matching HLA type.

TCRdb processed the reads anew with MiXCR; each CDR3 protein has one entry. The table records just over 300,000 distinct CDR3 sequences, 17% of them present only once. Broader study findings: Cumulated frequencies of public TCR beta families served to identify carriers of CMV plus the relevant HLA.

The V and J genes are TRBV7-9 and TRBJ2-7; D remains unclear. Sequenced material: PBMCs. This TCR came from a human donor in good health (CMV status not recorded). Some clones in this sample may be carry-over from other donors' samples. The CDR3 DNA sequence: TGTGCCAGCAGCTTAAACACGGGCTACGAGCAGTACTTC. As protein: CASSLNTGYEQYF. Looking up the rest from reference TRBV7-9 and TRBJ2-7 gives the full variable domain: DTGVSQNPRHKITKRGQNVTFRCDPISEHNRLYWYRQTLGQGPEFLTYFQNEAQLEKSRLLSDRFSAERPKGSFSTLEIQRTEQGDSAMYLCASSLNTGYEQYFGPGTRLTVT.